This T cell receptor (beta chain) was recovered during a study of cytomegalovirus exposure and HLA in healthy donors. Study-level background: In an early release, HLA-typed donors contributed about 79 million unique TCR sequences.

V shed 4 bases, J shed 5 bases, and the junction held 6 bases outside the gene matches. CDR3 length: 15 amino acids. Note on this clone: Its antigen is undetermined.

Findings and limits, study-wide: In an earlier analysis, about 87% or about 30%: the productive usage of most TCR beta V segments.

The PCR contained 60 Vbeta and 13 Jbeta primers. Some clones are missing from TCRdb's copy, which holds only in-frame ones; the method was immunoSEQ multiplex PCR. This sample has roughly 130,000 clones; 78% occur once, and the top ten carry approximately 1.7%. V gene TRBV23-1 combines with J gene TRBJ1-5, with 9 bases matching TRBD1. TRBV23-1 is sorted into the ORF group, with uncertain function. Sequencing input: PBMCs. The sequence came from a middle-aged woman in good health and CMV-seronegative. The CDR3 DNA is TGCGCCAGCAGTCCAACGGGACAGGGTGATCAGCCCCAGCATTTT. This encodes CASSPTGQGDQPQHF.